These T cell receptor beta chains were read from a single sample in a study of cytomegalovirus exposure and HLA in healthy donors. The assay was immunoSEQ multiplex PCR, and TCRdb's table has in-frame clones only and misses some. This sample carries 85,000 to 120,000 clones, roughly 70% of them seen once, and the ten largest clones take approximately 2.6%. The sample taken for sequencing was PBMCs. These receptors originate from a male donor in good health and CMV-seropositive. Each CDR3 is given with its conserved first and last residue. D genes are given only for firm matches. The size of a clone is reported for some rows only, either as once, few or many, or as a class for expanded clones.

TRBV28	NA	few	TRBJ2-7	TGTGCCAGCAGTTTATACGCGGGACGGTCCTCCGTTTACGAGCAGTACTTC	CASSLYAGRSSVYEQYF
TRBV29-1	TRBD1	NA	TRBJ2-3	TGCAGCGCCACCGGGACAGGAGCTAGCACAGATACGCAGTATTTT	CSATGTGASTDTQYF
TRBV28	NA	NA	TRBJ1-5	TGTGCCAGCAGTTTCGGGGGAGTTGAGCCCCAGCATTTT	CASSFGGVEPQHF
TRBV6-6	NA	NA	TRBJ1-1	TGTGCCAGCAGCCCCCGGGTGGACACTGAAGCTTTCTTT	CASSPRVDTEAFF
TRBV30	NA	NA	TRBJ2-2	TGTGCCTGTGGGGGGTACACCGGGGAGCTGTTTTTT	CACGGYTGELFF
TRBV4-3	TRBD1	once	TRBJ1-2	TGCGCCAGCAGCCAAACCTCAGGGGGCGTAGGGTATGGCTACACCTTC	CASSQTSGGVGYGYTF
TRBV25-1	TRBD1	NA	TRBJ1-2	TGTGCCAGCAGTAAGGACAGGGGAGGAACTAACTATGGCTACACCTTC	CASSKDRGGTNYGYTF
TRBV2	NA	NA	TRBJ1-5	TGTGCCAGCAGTCCAGGTCCCAATCAGCCCCAGCATTTT	CASSPGPNQPQHF
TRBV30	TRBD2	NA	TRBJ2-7	TGTGCCTGGGCTAGCGGGGCGGGTTTGAACGAGCAGTACTTC	CAWASGAGLNEQYF
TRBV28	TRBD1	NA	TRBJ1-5	TGTGCCAGCAGTAGGGGACAGGGGCGAAGCAATCAGCCCCAGCATTTT	CASSRGQGRSNQPQHF
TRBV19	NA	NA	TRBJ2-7	TGTGCCAGTAGTGGGGTCGGGGGTACCATCTACGAGCAGTACTTC	CASSGVGGTIYEQYF
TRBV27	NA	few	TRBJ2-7	TGTGCCAGCACCACTGTGGGGGGAACCTACGAGCAGTACTTC	CASTTVGGTYEQYF
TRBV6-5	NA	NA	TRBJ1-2	TGTGCCAGCAGCCTCGGCGGCCACAACTATGGCTACACCTTC	CASSLGGHNYGYTF
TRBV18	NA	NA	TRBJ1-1	TGTGCCAGCTCACCTTACAGGGACGAGGGTGAAGCTTTCTTT	CASSPYRDEGEAFF
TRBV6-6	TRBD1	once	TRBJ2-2	TGTGCCGTAGGCCGGGACAGGGGGCTTGGCGGGGAGCTGTTTTTT	CAVGRDRGLGGELFF
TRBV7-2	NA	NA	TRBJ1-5	TGTGCCAGCAGCTTAGTAGGGGGTAAGGGCAATCAGCCCCAGCATTTT	CASSLVGGKGNQPQHF
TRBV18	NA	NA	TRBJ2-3	TGTGCCAGCTCACCACCTCTAGCCATGACAGATACGCAGTATTTT	CASSPPLAMTDTQYF
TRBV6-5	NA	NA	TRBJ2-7	TGTGCCAGCACCCCCACCGAGGTCAGCTCCTACGAGCAGTACTTC	CASTPTEVSSYEQYF
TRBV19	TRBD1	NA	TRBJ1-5	TGTGCCAGTAGTCTAAGTTCAGGGGGAAATCAGCCCCAGCATTTT	CASSLSSGGNQPQHF
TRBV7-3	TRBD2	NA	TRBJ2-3	TGTGCCAGCAGCCCAAACGGACTAGCGGGAGTAAACACAGATACGCAGTATTTT	CASSPNGLAGVNTDTQYF
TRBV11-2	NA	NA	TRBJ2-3	TGTGCCAGCAGCTTAGATCGGGCGGGAACCACAGATACGCAGTATTTT	CASSLDRAGTTDTQYF
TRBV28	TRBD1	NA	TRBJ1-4	TGTGCCAGCAGTTTGGGACAGCTGGCCGAGGAAAAACTGTTTTTT	CASSLGQLAEEKLFF
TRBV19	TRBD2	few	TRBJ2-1	TGTGCCAGTAGAGATGCCGGGATCAACGGGGGGAATGAGCAGTTCTTC	CASRDAGINGGNEQFF
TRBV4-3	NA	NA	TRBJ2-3	TGCGCCAGCAGCCAAGCCTGGCAAGATACGCAGTATTTT	CASSQAWQDTQYF
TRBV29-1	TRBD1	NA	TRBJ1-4	TGCAGCGTTAAGGGGGTCTTTGGGACAGCCCCTAATGAAAAACTGTTTTTT	CSVKGVFGTAPNEKLFF
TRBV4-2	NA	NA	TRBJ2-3	TGTGCCAGCAGCCAAGACTCATACAAGGGGGGGCCTTTGACAGATACGCAGTATTTT	CASSQDSYKGGPLTDTQYF
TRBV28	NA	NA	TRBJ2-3	TGTGCCAGCAGCCGCGGGGGCCTAGCGTTCCCAGATACGCAGTATTTT	CASSRGGLAFPDTQYF
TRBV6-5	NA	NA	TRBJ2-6	TGTGCCAGCAGTTCCGGGAGCTCTGGGGCCAACGTCCTGACTTTC	CASSSGSSGANVLTF
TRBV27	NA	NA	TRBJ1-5	TGTGCCAGCAGTGTAGATCAGGGGACGAGAGATCAGCCCCAGAATTTT	CASSVDQGTRDQPQNF
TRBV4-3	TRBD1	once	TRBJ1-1	TGCGCCAGCAGCCCGAGACAGGGGCCTGAAGCTTTCTTT	CASSPRQGPEAFF
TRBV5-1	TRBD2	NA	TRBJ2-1	TGCGCCAGCAGCCTGGGACTAGCGGGAGCCTACAATGAGCAGTTCTTC	CASSLGLAGAYNEQFF
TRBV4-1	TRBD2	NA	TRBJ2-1	TGCGCCAGCAGCCAAGATCTAGCGGGAAACTACAATGAGCAGTTCTTC	CASSQDLAGNYNEQFF
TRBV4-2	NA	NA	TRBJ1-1	TGTGCCAGCAGCCAAGATTCGGCCTGGGGGCCCGTAATTGAAGCTTTCTTT	CASSQDSAWGPVIEAFF
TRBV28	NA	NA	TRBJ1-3	TGTGCCAGCAGTTTTGCGGGGAGCTCTGGAAACACCATATATTTT	CASSFAGSSGNTIYF
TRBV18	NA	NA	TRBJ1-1	TGTGCCAGCTCACCCCGGGCGGGGATTGACACTGAAGCTTTCTTT	CASSPRAGIDTEAFF
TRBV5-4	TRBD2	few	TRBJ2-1	TGTGCCAGCAGCTCCGGACTAGCGCTCGATGAGCAGTTCTTC	CASSSGLALDEQFF
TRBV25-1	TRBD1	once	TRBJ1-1	TGTGCCAGCAGTGGGGACAGGGGATTGAGTACTGAAGCTTTCTTT	CASSGDRGLSTEAFF
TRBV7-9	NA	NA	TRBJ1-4	TGTGCCAGCACCTCGGGGGGCGCACCTAATGAAAAACTGTTTTTT	CASTSGGAPNEKLFF
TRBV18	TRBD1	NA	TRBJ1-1	TGTGCCAGCTCGGGTCAGGGGGCGAAAAACACTGAAGCTTTCTTT	CASSGQGAKNTEAFF
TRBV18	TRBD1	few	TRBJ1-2	TGTGCCAGCTCACCTGGACAGGGGGCCCTCTATGGCTACACCTTC	CASSPGQGALYGYTF
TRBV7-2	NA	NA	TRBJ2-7	TGTGCCAGCAGCCGGCCAGGGGCCTACGAGCAGTACTTC	CASSRPGAYEQYF
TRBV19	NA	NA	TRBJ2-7	TGTGCCAGTAGTATATCTCTCCGAGGGCTCGGCGAGCAGTACTTC	CASSISLRGLGEQYF
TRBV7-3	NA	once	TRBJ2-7	TGTGCCAGCAGCCCCCAGGGGGGAGCCTACGAGCAGTACTTC	CASSPQGGAYEQYF
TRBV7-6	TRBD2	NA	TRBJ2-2	TGTGCCAGCAGCCAGGGACTAGCGGGACCCCTCACCGGGGAGCTGTTTTTT	CASSQGLAGPLTGELFF
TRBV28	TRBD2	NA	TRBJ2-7	TGTGCCAGCAGAGCGGGAGGGGTCGACGAGCAGTACTTC	CASRAGGVDEQYF
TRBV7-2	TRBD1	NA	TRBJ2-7	TGTGCCAGCAGCTTACGGACAGGGTACCACGAGCAGTACTTC	CASSLRTGYHEQYF
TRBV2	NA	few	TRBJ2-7	TGTGCCAGCAGTGAAGCGTACTTCTTCTACGAGCAGTACTTC	CASSEAYFFYEQYF
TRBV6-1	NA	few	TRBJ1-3	TGTGCCAGCAGTGACCCGGGACAAGGTCTGGGAGGAAACACCATATATTTT	CASSDPGQGLGGNTIYF
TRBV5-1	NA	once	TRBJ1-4	TGCGCCAGCAGCTCGGGAGGGGCGCTATATGAAAAACTGTTTTTT	CASSSGGALYEKLFF